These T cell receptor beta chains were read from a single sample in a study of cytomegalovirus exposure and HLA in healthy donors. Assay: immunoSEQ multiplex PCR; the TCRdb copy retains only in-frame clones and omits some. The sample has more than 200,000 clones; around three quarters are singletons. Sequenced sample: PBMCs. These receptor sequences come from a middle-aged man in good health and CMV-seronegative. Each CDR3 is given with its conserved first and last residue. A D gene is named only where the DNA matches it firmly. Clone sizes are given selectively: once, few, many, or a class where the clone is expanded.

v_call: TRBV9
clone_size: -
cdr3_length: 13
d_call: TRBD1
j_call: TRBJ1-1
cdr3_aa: CASSPGGNTEAFF
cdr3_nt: TGTGCCAGCAGCCCAGGGGGAAATACTGAAGCTTTCTTT

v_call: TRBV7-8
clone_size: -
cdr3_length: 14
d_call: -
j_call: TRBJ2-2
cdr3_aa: CASRGLANTGELFF
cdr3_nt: TGTGCCAGCAGAGGTCTAGCTAACACCGGGGAGCTGTTTTTT

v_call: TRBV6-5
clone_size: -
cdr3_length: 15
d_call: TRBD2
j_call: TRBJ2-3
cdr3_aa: CASSYRGGSTDTQYF
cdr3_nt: TGTGCCAGCAGTTATCGAGGCGGGAGTACAGATACGCAGTATTTT

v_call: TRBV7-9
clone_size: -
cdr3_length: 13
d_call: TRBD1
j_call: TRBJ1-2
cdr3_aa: CASSSQGASGYTF
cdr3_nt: TGTGCCAGCAGCTCGCAGGGGGCGTCGGGCTACACCTTC

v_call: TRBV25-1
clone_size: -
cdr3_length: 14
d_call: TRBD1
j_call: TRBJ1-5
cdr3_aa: CASSETGVGQPQHF
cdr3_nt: TGTGCCAGCAGTGAAACAGGGGTTGGGCAGCCCCAGCATTTT

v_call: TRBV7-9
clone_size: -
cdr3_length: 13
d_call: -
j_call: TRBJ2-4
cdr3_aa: CASSLLSGDIQYF
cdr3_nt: TGTGCCAGCAGCTTATTGTCCGGGGACATTCAGTACTTC

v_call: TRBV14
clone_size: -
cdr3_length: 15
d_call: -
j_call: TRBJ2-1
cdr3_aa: CASSRWTGAYNEQFF
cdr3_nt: TGTGCCAGCAGCCGGTGGACTGGGGCCTACAATGAGCAGTTCTTC

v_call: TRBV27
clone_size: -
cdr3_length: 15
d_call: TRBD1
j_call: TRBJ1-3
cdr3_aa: CASSLTGANGNTIYF
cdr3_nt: TGTGCCAGCAGTCTCACAGGGGCGAACGGAAACACCATATATTTT

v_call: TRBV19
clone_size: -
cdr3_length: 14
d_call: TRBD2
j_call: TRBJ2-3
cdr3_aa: CARKLAGERDTQYF
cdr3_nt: TGTGCCCGAAAACTAGCGGGAGAGAGAGATACGCAGTATTTT

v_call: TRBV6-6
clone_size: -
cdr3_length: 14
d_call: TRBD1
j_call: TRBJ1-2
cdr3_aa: CASSTGQGAYGYTF
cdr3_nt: TGTGCCAGCAGTACCGGACAGGGCGCCTATGGCTACACCTTC

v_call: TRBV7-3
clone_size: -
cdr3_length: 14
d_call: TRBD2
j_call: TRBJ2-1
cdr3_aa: CASSLTPSGNEQFF
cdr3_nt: TGTGCCAGCAGCTTAACCCCTAGCGGCAATGAGCAGTTCTTC

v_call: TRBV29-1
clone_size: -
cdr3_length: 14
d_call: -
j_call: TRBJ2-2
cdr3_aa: CSARGQANTGELFF
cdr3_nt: TGCAGCGCCCGAGGGCAGGCGAACACCGGGGAGCTGTTTTTT

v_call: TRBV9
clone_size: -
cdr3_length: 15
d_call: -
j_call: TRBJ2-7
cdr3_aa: CASSVALGEPYEQYF
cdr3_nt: TGTGCCAGCAGCGTGGCACTGGGCGAACCCTACGAGCAGTACTTC

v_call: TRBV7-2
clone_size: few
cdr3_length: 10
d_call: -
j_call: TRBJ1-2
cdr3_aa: CASSSYGYTF
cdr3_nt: TGTGCCAGCAGCTCTTATGGCTACACCTTC

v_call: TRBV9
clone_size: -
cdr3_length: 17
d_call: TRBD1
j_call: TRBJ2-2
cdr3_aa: CASSGKGQGISTGELFF
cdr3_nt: TGTGCCAGCAGTGGAAAAGGACAGGGGATATCCACCGGGGAGCTGTTTTTT

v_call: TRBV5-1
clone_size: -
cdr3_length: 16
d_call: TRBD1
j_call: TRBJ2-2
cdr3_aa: CASSSPGTGRTGELFF
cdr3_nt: TGCGCCAGCAGCTCCCCGGGGACAGGGAGGACCGGGGAGCTGTTTTTT